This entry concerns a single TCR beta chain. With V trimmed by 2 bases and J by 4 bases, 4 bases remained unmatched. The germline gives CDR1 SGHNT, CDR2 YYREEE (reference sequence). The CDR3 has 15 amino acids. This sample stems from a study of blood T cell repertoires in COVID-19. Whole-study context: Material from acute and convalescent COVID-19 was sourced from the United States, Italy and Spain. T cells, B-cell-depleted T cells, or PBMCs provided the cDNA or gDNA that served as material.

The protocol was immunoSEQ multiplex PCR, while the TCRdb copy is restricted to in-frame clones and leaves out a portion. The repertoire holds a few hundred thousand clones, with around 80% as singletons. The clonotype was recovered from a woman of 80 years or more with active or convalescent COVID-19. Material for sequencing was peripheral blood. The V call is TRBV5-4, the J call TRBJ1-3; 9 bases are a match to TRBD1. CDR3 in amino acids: CASSFGTGIGNTIYF. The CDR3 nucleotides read TGTGCCAGCAGCTTTGGGACAGGGATCGGAAACACCATATATTTT.